This T cell receptor beta chain was recorded in a study of T cell responses to AZD1222 COVID-19 vaccine. General study points: There were mostly white British donors and more females than males, and clonal diversity was possibly underestimated.

The table came from immunoSEQ multiplex PCR; TCRdb's copy has only in-frame clones and leaves some out. The sample lists around 100,000 clones; roughly 90% were seen once. On this clone: The antigen is undetermined.

The source was peripheral blood, collected on day 0 of AZD1222 vaccination. The sequence was collected from an adult in good health.

The DNA for the CDR3 is TGTGCCAGCCGTGACAGGGGACTTTCCGGCTACACCTTC. The encoded protein is CASRDRGLSGYTF. This chain links TRBV28 with TRBJ1-2; 8 bases line up with TRBD1. The J segment lost 8 bases and the V segment lost 8 bases, leaving 10 bases of the junction unmatched. Per the germline V gene, CDR1 is MDHEN and CDR2 is SYDVKM. This CDR3 spans 13 amino acids.